The 2 T cell receptor beta chains below were found in one sample sequenced in a study of blood T cell repertoires in COVID-19. The method was immunoSEQ multiplex PCR; TCRdb's version includes in-frame clones alone and lacks a portion of them. The sample comprises some 170,000 clones, more than 75% of which are singletons, and 15% to 20% rests with the top ten. Sample: peripheral blood. The receptors here all came from a man in his sixties with active or convalescent COVID-19.

The chain combines TRBV5-1 with TRBJ2-5; the match to TRBD2 covers 13 bases. The V and J ends lost 4 bases and 4 bases, in that order; junction bases with no gene match: 7. CDR1 and CDR2 (germline): SGHRS, YFSETQ. The CDR3 runs 16 residues. CDR3 in amino acids: CASSPSLAGGGETQYF. CDR3 sequence (DNA): TGCGCCAGCAGCCCCTCACTAGCGGGGGGGGGAGAGACCCAGTACTTC.

J is TRBJ1-1 and V is TRBV6-5; 7 bases line up with TRBD1. CDR1 MNHEY and CDR2 SVGAGI come from the germline V gene. J gave up 6 bases and V 7 bases, and 14 bases lay outside the gene matches. The length of the CDR3 is 15 residues. The CDR3 loop is CASIRGDTILPEAFF. The CDR3 nucleotides read TGTGCCAGCATCAGGGGGGACACCATATTACCTGAAGCTTTCTTT.